This T cell receptor beta chain was found in a study of identical twins. Study results and limitations: Conclusions were drawn cross-sectionally by statistical analysis, without following the same donors. Models underestimated out-of-frame TCR alpha sharing in monozygotic twins. Cord blood beta clonotypes that were abundant carried fewer insertions, and memory repertoires showed no such trend.

The CDR3 contains 14 residues. In germline, CDR1 is SGHRS, CDR2 YFSETQ. The ends lost 5 bases at V and 0 bases at J; junction bases unmatched: 5. TCRdb processed the 5' RACE reads anew with MiXCR; each CDR3 protein has one entry. The sample shows 500,000 to 650,000 distinct CDR3 sequences, roughly 7.2% of them seen only once. The table lists this clonotype with a few counts. Its antigen is unidentified. The same sample was also studied in work on yellow fever vaccine responses in identical twins. From that study: Twins reportedly showed a vaccine T cell response that seemed partly convergent and partly personalized.

The chain employs TRBV5-1 and TRBJ2-7; 7 nucleotides agree with TRBD2. The sequencing input was PBMCs. The TCR was taken from a woman under 30 in good health. CDR3 in DNA: TGCGCCAGCAGGTGGACGGGGGGCTCCTACGAGCAGTACTTC. As protein: CASRWTGGSYEQYF.